This T cell receptor (beta chain) is drawn from a study of blood T cell repertoires in COVID-19. For the study at large: The United States, Italy and Spain were the sources of the acute and convalescent COVID-19 samples. T cells, B-cell-depleted T cells, or PBMCs provided the cDNA or gDNA that served as material.

Per germline, CDR1 KGHDR and CDR2 SFDVKD. This CDR3 has 12 residues. The V end lost 4 bases, the J end lost 7 bases, and 10 bases lay between the germline ends. Original analysis: Amplifying reference gene primers gave estimates of nucleated cell counts. Only in-frame clones appear in the TCRdb table, and some are missing; sequencing was by immunoSEQ multiplex PCR. That table furnishes V, J and clone size, whereas the DNA furnished D and trimming. The sample lists about 23,000 clones; approximately 85% were seen once. V is TRBV24-1 and J is TRBJ2-7; TRBD2 might be the D (5 bases). Sequenced material: peripheral blood. This sequence originates from a man in his 70s in a cohort sampled during active COVID-19. The CDR3 sequence: CATSDPPGEQYF. The DNA of the CDR3 is TGTGCCACCAGTGACCCGCCGGGGGAGCAGTACTTC.